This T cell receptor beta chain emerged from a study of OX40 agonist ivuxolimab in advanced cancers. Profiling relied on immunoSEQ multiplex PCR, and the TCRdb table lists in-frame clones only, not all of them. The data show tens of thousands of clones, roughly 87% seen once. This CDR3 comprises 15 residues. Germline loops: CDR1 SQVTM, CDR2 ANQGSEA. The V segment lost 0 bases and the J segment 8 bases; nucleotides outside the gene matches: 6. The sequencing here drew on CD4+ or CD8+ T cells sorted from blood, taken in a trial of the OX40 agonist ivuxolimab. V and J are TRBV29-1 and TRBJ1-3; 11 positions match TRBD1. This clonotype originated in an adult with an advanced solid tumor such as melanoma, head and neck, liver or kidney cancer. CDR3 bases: TGCAGCGTTGAAGATCCCGGGACAGGGGGACACACCATATATTTT. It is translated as CSVEDPGTGGHTIYF. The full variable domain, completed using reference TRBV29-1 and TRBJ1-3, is SAVISQKPSRDICQRGTSLTIQCQVDSQVTMMFWYRQQPGQSLTLIATANQGSEATYESGFVIDKFPISRPNLTFSTLTVSNMSPEDSSIYLCSVEDPGTGGHTIYFGEGSWLTVV.